A selection of T cell receptor beta chains follows, all from one sample in a study of blood T cells in healthy people across ages. Via MiXCR, TCRdb re-called the 5' RACE reads, giving one row per CDR3 protein. The data contain 910,000 or so distinct CDR3 sequences, just over 50% of them seen just once; the ten biggest clones take up around 21%. Source material: blood. These receptors originate from a woman in her sixties or seventies in good health. Each CDR3 is given with its conserved first and last residue. D genes are given only for firm matches. Clone size appears in some rows only: once, few, many, or a class for an expanded clone.

clone size,D gene,J gene,V gene,CDR3 DNA,CDR3 protein
NA,NA,TRBJ1-4,TRBV7-2,TGTGCCAGCAGCCGCGGAGCTTCAGGGGAGTTTTATGAAAAACTGTTTTTT,CASSRGASGEFYEKLFF
few,TRBD2,TRBJ2-1,TRBV4-3,TGCGCCAGCAGCCAAGACCTTTTACTAGCGGACTCTCAGAGCTCCTACAATGAGCAGTTCTTC,CASSQDLLLADSQSSYNEQFF
NA,TRBD1,TRBJ2-1,TRBV29-1,TGCAGCGTTGAAACCGGGACAGGCGGGTTTTCCAGTGAGCAGTTCTTC,CSVETGTGGFSSEQFF
NA,NA,TRBJ1-2,TRBV9,TGTGCCAGCAGAGCCGAATACTATGGCTACACCTTC,CASRAEYYGYTF
few,NA,TRBJ2-7,TRBV7-2,TGTGCCAGCAGCTTGATGACAAGTTCCTACGAGCAGTACTTC,CASSLMTSSYEQYF
NA,TRBD1,TRBJ2-3,TRBV25-1,TGTGCCAGCAGTGAATCCCAGGACAGGGGAAGCACAGATACGCAGTATTTT,CASSESQDRGSTDTQYF
NA,NA,TRBJ2-4,TRBV7-2,TGTGCCAGCAGCTTATCCGGGGGAAAGGCCAAAAACATTCAGTACTTC,CASSLSGGKAKNIQYF
NA,NA,TRBJ2-2,TRBV27,TGTGCCAGCGAAAACGGGAACACCGGGGAGCTGTTTTTT,CASENGNTGELFF
NA,TRBD1,TRBJ2-1,TRBV15,TGTGCCACCAGCAGAGGTGGGACAGTTAAGAGGGAGCAGTTCTTC,CATSRGGTVKREQFF
few,TRBD2,TRBJ2-4,TRBV9,TGTGCCAGCAGCGTAGCCCCCTTACGAAGCGGGAGTACGAACATTCAGTACTTC,CASSVAPLRSGSTNIQYF
NA,NA,TRBJ2-2,TRBV3-1,TGTGCCAGCAGCCAAGTTAAGTTGGGGGGGCGGTTCGCCGGGGAGCTGTTTTTT,CASSQVKLGGRFAGELFF
NA,TRBD1,TRBJ2-1,TRBV7-2,TGTGCCAGCAGCAATCGACAGGGACAAGAGACCCAGTTCTTC,CASSNRQGQETQFF
NA,NA,TRBJ2-2,TRBV5-4,TGTGCCAGCAGCTTGTTGGGTTGGTTCAACACCGGGGAGCTGTTTTTT,CASSLLGWFNTGELFF
NA,NA,TRBJ2-7,TRBV5-5,TGTGCCAGCACCCTGGGCGGGCCTTCCTACGAGCAGTACTTC,CASTLGGPSYEQYF
NA,TRBD2,TRBJ2-3,TRBV28,TGTGCCGCCAGCATCTCCCAGCGGGACTCCCCAGATACGCAGTATTTT,CAASISQRDSPDTQYF
NA,NA,TRBJ2-7,TRBV2,TGTGCCAGCAGGGACACCTACGGACTTTTCCACGAGCAGTACTTC,CASRDTYGLFHEQYF
NA,NA,TRBJ1-5,TRBV4-1,TGCGCCAGCAGCCAAGTGCGTTATACGGGGGAGCGGACTGGAAGTAATCAGCCCCAGCATTTT,CASSQVRYTGERTGSNQPQHF
NA,NA,TRBJ2-3,TRBV20-1,TGCAGTGCCAAGAACCCGGGACCTTTAGATACGCAGTATTTT,CSAKNPGPLDTQYF
once,TRBD2,TRBJ2-3,TRBV20-1,TGCAGTGCTAGAAGAATGACGCTAGCGGGCCTGGGGAATACGCAGTATTTT,CSARRMTLAGLGNTQYF
NA,NA,TRBJ2-7,TRBV4-3,TGCGCCAGCAGCCAACAGTGGTCCTCCTACGAGCAGTACTTC,CASSQQWSSYEQYF
many,TRBD2,TRBJ2-7,TRBV4-2,TGTGCCAGCAGCCTAGCGGGAGGGGCTCCCTACGAGCAGTACTTC,CASSLAGGAPYEQYF
NA,NA,TRBJ2-5,TRBV20-1,TGCAGTGCTAGAACAGGCCGACAGCAAGAGACCCAGTACTTC,CSARTGRQQETQYF
NA,NA,TRBJ2-7,TRBV5-1,TGCGCCAGCAGCTTGGATTGGGGGATATATACGTACGAGCAGTACTTC,CASSLDWGIYTYEQYF
NA,TRBD2,TRBJ2-3,TRBV20-1,TGCAGTGCCCCGAGTACTAGCGGGGCCACAGATACGCAGTATTTT,CSAPSTSGATDTQYF
NA,NA,TRBJ2-2,TRBV2,TGTGCCAGCACACAAGACAGCCTAAACACCGGGGAGCTGTTTTTT,CASTQDSLNTGELFF
NA,NA,TRBJ1-5,TRBV7-8,TGTGCCAGCAGCCCAGACCACATTAGAAGCAATCAGCCCCAGCATTTT,CASSPDHIRSNQPQHF
NA,TRBD2,TRBJ2-7,TRBV11-2,TGTGCCAGCAGCTTACAGGGACTAGCGGGAGTCGGGGAGCAGTACTTC,CASSLQGLAGVGEQYF
NA,TRBD1,TRBJ2-1,TRBV5-1,TGCGCCAGCAGCTTCGGGACAGGGAGTCCCAATGAGCAGTTCTTC,CASSFGTGSPNEQFF
few,TRBD2,TRBJ2-5,TRBV10-3,TGTGCCATCAGCCCCCTGGGAGGGTTGGAGACCCAGTACTTC,CAISPLGGLETQYF
NA,NA,TRBJ1-2,TRBV5-1,TGCGCCAGCAGGCTCGCGGGGAACACCGTCTATGGCTACACCTTC,CASRLAGNTVYGYTF
NA,NA,TRBJ2-2,TRBV28,TGTGCCAGCAACCTTGTGAACACCGGGGAGCTGTTTTTT,CASNLVNTGELFF
few,NA,TRBJ2-7,TRBV7-9,TGTGCCAGCAGCTTAGATGGGGGGCTAAACTACGAGCAGTACTTC,CASSLDGGLNYEQYF
few,TRBD2,TRBJ2-1,TRBV4-1,TGCGCCAGCAGCCAACCGGGACTAGCGGTATCCAATGAGCAGTTCTTC,CASSQPGLAVSNEQFF
NA,NA,TRBJ2-3,TRBV25-1,TGTGCCAGCAGTGGGCGGGGAGTCGCGGATACGCAGTATTTT,CASSGRGVADTQYF
many,NA,TRBJ2-4,TRBV15,TGTGCCACCAGCAGAGAAAGCGGGAAAGGGGGAAACATTCAGTACTTC,CATSRESGKGGNIQYF
NA,NA,TRBJ1-6,TRBV20-1,TGCAGTGCTGCCCGGGACACGAATTCACCCCTCCACTTT,CSAARDTNSPLHF